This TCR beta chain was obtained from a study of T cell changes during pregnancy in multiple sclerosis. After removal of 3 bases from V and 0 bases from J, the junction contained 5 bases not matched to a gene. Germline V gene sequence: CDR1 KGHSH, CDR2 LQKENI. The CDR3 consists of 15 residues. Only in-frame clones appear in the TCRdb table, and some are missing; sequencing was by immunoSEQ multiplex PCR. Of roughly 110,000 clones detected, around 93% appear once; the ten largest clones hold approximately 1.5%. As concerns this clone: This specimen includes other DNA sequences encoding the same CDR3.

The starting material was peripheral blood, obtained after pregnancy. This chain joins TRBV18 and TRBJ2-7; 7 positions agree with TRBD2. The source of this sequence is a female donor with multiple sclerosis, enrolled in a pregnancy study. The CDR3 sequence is CASSPPGGSSYEQYF. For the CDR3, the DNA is TGTGCCAGCTCACCGCCCGGGGGGAGCTCCTACGAGCAGTACTTC.